The 24 T cell receptor beta chains listed next were all sequenced from one sample in a study of blood T cell repertoires in COVID-19. Assay: immunoSEQ multiplex PCR; the TCRdb copy retains only in-frame clones and omits some. The sample consists of roughly 440,000 clones, 88% of them appearing once. The specimen sequenced was peripheral blood. The receptors were gathered from a woman between 45 and 60 years old with COVID-19, enrolled during active disease.

This clone was counted once. The rearrangement links TRBV30 to TRBJ1-5; no clear D gene. Trimming removed 5 bases at V and 3 bases at J, with 8 bases between. CDR3 length: 12 amino acids. CDR1 and CDR2 from the germline V gene are GTSNPN and SVGIG (reference sequence). The CDR3 sequence: CAWDQDNQPQHF. The CDR3 nucleotides read TGTGCCTGGGATCAGGACAATCAGCCCCAGCATTTT.

The chain links TRBV3-1 (or the pseudogene TRBV3-2) to TRBJ1-3, with 10 bases that match TRBD1. The V segment lost 5 bases and the J segment 4 bases; nucleotides outside the gene matches: 8. This CDR3 has 16 residues. The germline V gene has CDR1 LGHDT and CDR2 YNNKEL (reference sequence). The CDR3 sequence: CASSSTGTGAGNTIYF. The CDR3 coding sequence is TGTGCCAGCAGCTCGACCGGGACAGGGGCCGGAAACACCATATATTTT.

The chain is built from TRBV3-1 (or the pseudogene TRBV3-2) and TRBJ2-3, with a tentative D call TRBD2 (6 bases). CDR3 length: 17 residues. Trimming took off 2 bases at V and 1 base at J, with 16 bases between the two ends. From germline, CDR1 is LGHDT and CDR2 YNNKEL (reference sequence). This chain's CDR3 is CASSQPSGWGGTDTQYF. CDR3 sequence (DNA): TGTGCCAGCAGCCAACCATCGGGGTGGGGGGGCACAGATACGCAGTATTTT.

The genes are TRBV18 and TRBJ2-1, with D maybe TRBD2 (5 bases). Trimming stripped 2 bases from V and 7 bases from J, with 9 bases between. The CDR3 totals 13 residues. Germline V CDR1 and CDR2: KGHSH, LQKENI. In DNA form, the CDR3 reads TGTGCCAGCTCACCAGTGGGGAGAAATGAGCAGTTCTTC. Protein product: CASSPVGRNEQFF.

This chain links TRBV7-9 with TRBJ2-5, with TRBD1 matching 8 bases. Unmatched junction bases numbered 4, after V lost 5 bases and J lost 2 bases. Germline V lookup: CDR1 SEHNR, CDR2 FQNEAQ (reference sequence). This CDR3 has 14 residues. This CDR3 is CASSRGTGQETQYF. The CDR3 DNA sequence: TGTGCCAGCAGCCGTGGGACAGGACAAGAGACCCAGTACTTC.

In its sample, this clone was seen once. The chain employs TRBV29-1 and TRBJ2-7, with TRBD1 identical over 12 bases. CDR1 is SQVTM and CDR2 is ANQGSEA in the germline V gene. With V trimmed by 2 bases and J by 5 bases, 4 bases remained unmatched. The CDR3 loop spans 14 amino acids. CDR3 protein: CSVELGQGADEQYF. CDR3 DNA sequence: TGCAGCGTTGAACTGGGACAGGGGGCCGACGAGCAGTACTTC.

The chain employs TRBV24-1 and TRBJ2-1, with 8 bases lining up with TRBD2. CDR3 length equals 16 residues. Germline-derived CDR1 and CDR2 are KGHDR and SFDVKD. V trimming: 3 bases; J trimming: 2 bases; junction bases outside the gene matches: 5. The CDR3 region is CATSDPTSGTYNEQFF. CDR3 nucleotide sequence: TGTGCCACCAGTGATCCTACTAGCGGCACCTACAATGAGCAGTTCTTC.

V and J are TRBV5-4 and TRBJ2-4, with 13 bases aligning to TRBD2. The CDR3 extends over 16 amino acids. Germline lookup yields CDR1 SGHNT and CDR2 YYREEE (reference sequence). The trim removed 3 bases at V and 5 bases at J, leaving 5 bases unmatched. This CDR3 is CASSSRLAGGQNIQYF. The CDR3 bases are TGTGCCAGCAGCTCCCGACTAGCGGGGGGTCAAAACATTCAGTACTTC.

The rearrangement joins TRBV5-1 to TRBJ2-3; D gene uncertain. Germline V lookup: CDR1 SGHRS, CDR2 YFSETQ. The CDR3 contains 15 residues. Trimming took off 0 bases at V and 3 bases at J, with 11 bases between the two ends. In nucleotides, the CDR3 is TGCGCCAGCAGCTTGGGAGGTCTTGGGACAGATACGCAGTATTTT. It specifies CASSLGGLGTDTQYF.

The CDR3 DNA reads as TGTGCCTGGAGTGCGTTGGGGCCTGGTAATGAAAAACTGTTTTTT. Residues: CAWSALGPGNEKLFF. The chain is built from TRBV30 and TRBJ1-4, with D perhaps TRBD1 (5 bases). This CDR3 region has 15 residues. Per germline, CDR1 GTSNPN and CDR2 SVGIG (reference sequence). V shed 1 base and J shed 4 bases, with 13 bases lying between them.

V usage is TRBV14 and J usage is TRBJ1-1; TRBD1 is a possible D gene (6 bases). The ends were cut back, 4 bases at V and 0 bases at J, with 12 bases in the middle. The CDR3 covers 15 residues. CDR1 is SGHDN, CDR2 FVKESK, per germline. CDR3 coding DNA: TGTGCCAGCAGCCCTGTCGGGACACTGAACACTGAAGCTTTCTTT. It yields the protein CASSPVGTLNTEAFF.

CDR3 nucleotides: TGCAGCGTTGAGGGGACAGAGACTGAAGCTTTCTTT. This translates into CSVEGTETEAFF. This chain joins TRBV29-1 and TRBJ1-1; 7 positions agree with TRBD1. The germline gives CDR1 SQVTM, CDR2 ANQGSEA. The CDR3 is 12 amino acids. After removal of 3 bases from V and 5 bases from J, the junction contained 3 bases not matched to a gene.

The chain joins TRBV19 to TRBJ2-2, with D perhaps matching TRBD1 (5 bases). V was shortened by 4 bases and J by 3 bases, with 18 bases between the two germline ends. The CDR3 has 17 residues. Germline V CDR1 and CDR2: LNHDA, SQIVND (reference sequence). CDR3 region: CASSTPSAGRYTGELFF. The CDR3, as DNA: TGTGCCAGTAGTACTCCCTCGGCAGGGCGGTACACCGGGGAGCTGTTTTTT.

The rearrangement uses TRBV11-2 and TRBJ2-5; 8 nucleotides match TRBD2. CDR1 SGHAT and CDR2 FQNNGV come from the germline V gene. V lost 1 base and J lost 3; bases outside the gene matches: 7. The CDR3 consists of 16 residues. CDR3 region: CASSLGLGLVEETQYF. CDR3 bases: TGTGCCAGCAGCTTAGGTTTGGGACTAGTCGAAGAGACCCAGTACTTC.

This sequence joins TRBV3-1 (or the pseudogene TRBV3-2) and TRBJ1-1; D gene ambiguous. There are 13 residues in the CDR3. The germline CDR1 and CDR2 sequences are LGHDT and YNNKEL (reference sequence). V lost 3 bases to trimming and J lost 10 bases, with 15 bases between them. The CDR3 coding sequence is TGTGCCAGCAGCCACCCCGGGGAGGTGGGAGCTTTCTTT. It encodes CASSHPGEVGAFF.

J is TRBJ1-6 and V is TRBV28; D is unresolved. The ends were cut back, 7 bases at V and 8 bases at J, with 18 bases in the middle. Germline V gene data show CDR1 as MDHEN and CDR2 as SYDVKM. The CDR3 has 15 residues. Here the CDR3 reads CASTSEAPSHSPLHF. CDR3 nucleotides: TGTGCCAGCACCTCCGAGGCCCCGTCACATTCACCCCTCCACTTT.

This clone appeared a single time. The chain is built from TRBV3-1 (or the pseudogene TRBV3-2) and TRBJ1-1; 10 bases fit TRBD1. The germline V gene encodes CDR1 LGHDT and CDR2 YNNKEL (reference sequence). This CDR3 spans 16 amino acids. J lost 7 bases, V lost 4 bases, and 12 bases had no gene match. The CDR3 loop reads CASSPGPGTGVVEAFF. The CDR3 DNA follows: TGTGCCAGCAGCCCTGGACCCGGGACAGGGGTTGTTGAAGCTTTCTTT.

The J gene is TRBJ2-3, the V gene TRBV9, with D maybe TRBD2 (7 bases). V gave up 6 bases and J gave up 0 bases, with 17 bases separating them. The CDR3 runs to 16 residues. Germline CDR1 is SGDLS and CDR2 is YYNGEE. The CDR3 sequence: CASTAGGGASTDTQYF. The CDR3, as DNA: TGTGCCAGCACCGCGGGTGGGGGGGCTAGCACAGATACGCAGTATTTT.

Details on this clone: Distinct nucleotide sequences in the sample also encode this CDR3. The chain has TRBV12-3 or TRBV12-4 and TRBJ1-1, with D perhaps matching TRBD1 (5 bases). The CDR3 sequence is 13 residues long. Trimming cost V 5 bases and J 0 bases, with 7 bases left between them. This chain's CDR3 is CASSRRVNTEAFF. The CDR3 DNA follows: TGTGCCAGCAGTCGCAGGGTGAACACTGAAGCTTTCTTT.

The V gene is TRBV12-5, the J gene TRBJ1-5; the match to TRBD1 covers 7 bases. CDR1 and CDR2 (germline): LGHNT, FRNRAP. The CDR3 spans 14 residues. V was pared by 3 bases and J by 8 bases, with 7 bases of the junction left unmatched. The CDR3 spells CASGLGFTGEPQHF. CDR3 bases: TGTGCTAGTGGTTTAGGTTTCACAGGGGAGCCCCAGCATTTT.

V gene TRBV6-1 combines with J gene TRBJ2-1; 12 bases map to TRBD2. The CDR3 totals 17 residues. Germline CDR1 reads MNHNS; CDR2 reads SASEGT. J was trimmed by 7 bases and V by 3 bases; bases with no gene match: 10. The CDR3 DNA reads as TGTGCCAGCAGTGACCATCGACTAGCGGGGGCCGGGAATGAGCAGTTCTTC. This sequence encodes CASSDHRLAGAGNEQFF.

The CDR3 DNA sequence: TGTGCCAGCAGCAAATACAACAGGGTTGGTGGTGAAAAACTGTTTTTT. It encodes CASSKYNRVGGEKLFF. This sequence joins TRBV6-2 or TRBV6-3 and TRBJ1-4; D is possibly TRBD1 (6 bases). The V end was cut by 6 bases, the J end by 7 bases, with 21 bases between. Per germline, CDR1 MNHEY and CDR2 SVGEGT. This CDR3 spans 16 amino acids.

The CDR3 spells CASSLLGLNEKLFF. The DNA of the CDR3 is TGCGCCAGCAGCTTGCTAGGACTTAATGAAAAACTGTTTTTT. The J gene is TRBJ1-4, the V gene TRBV5-1; D is unresolved. The V and J ends lost 1 base and 4 bases respectively, with 8 bases between them. Looked up from germline, CDR1 is SGHRS and CDR2 is YFSETQ. The CDR3 is 14 amino acids.

The V gene is TRBV24-1, the J gene TRBJ1-2; D is unclear. The CDR3 sequence is 14 residues long. Germline lookup yields CDR1 KGHDR and CDR2 SFDVKD. V was cut by 2 bases and J by 5 bases, with 11 bases left in between. The CDR3 loop reads CATSDSGRTYGYTF. The CDR3 region has the DNA TGTGCCACCAGTGATTCTGGACGGACTTATGGCTACACCTTC.